Presented here are 10 T cell receptor beta chains from one specimen sequenced in a study of CD8 T cells in Susac syndrome. With random hexamers, reverse transcription was performed on about 0.45 to 1 ug of RNA. TCRdb reprocessed the immunoSEQ multiplex PCR reads with MiXCR, giving one entry per CDR3 protein. The sample records 170,000 or so distinct CDR3 sequences, roughly 95% being singletons. Sample: CD4+ T cells from PBMCs. Every receptor here comes from a human donor with Susac syndrome.

This clonotype was counted a few times. The chain couples TRBV7-2 to TRBJ1-2; D ambiguous. CDR1 SGHTA and CDR2 FQGNSA come from the germline V gene. V gave up 3 bases and J gave up 4 bases, with 6 bases separating them. CDR3 length equals 12 residues. CDR3 DNA: TGTGCCAGCAGCTTCGACGGCTATGGCTACACCTTC. This gives the protein CASSFDGYGYTF.

The rearrangement links TRBV29-1 to TRBJ2-3; TRBD2 might be the D (6 bases). Trimming shortened V by 4 bases and J by 1 base, and 12 bases separated the two germline ends. Germline loops: CDR1 SQVTM, CDR2 ANQGSEA. This CDR3 spans 14 amino acids. CDR3 loop: CSVVAGIRTDTQYF. Written as DNA, the CDR3 is TGCAGCGTTGTTGCGGGGATCCGCACAGATACGCAGTATTTT.

In this sample, this clonotype turned up a few times. Germline and junction disagree at one end, which may indicate a read error. This chain links TRBV5-1 with TRBJ2-5, with 8 bases identical to TRBD2. The CDR3 has 12 amino acids. The germline gives CDR1 SGHRS, CDR2 YFSETQ. CDR3 amino acids: CASSLAGETQYF. The CDR3 DNA sequence: TGTGCTAGCAGCTTAGCGGGGGAGACCCAGTACTTC. The whole variable domain, filled in from reference TRBV5-1 and TRBJ2-5, reads KAGVTQTPRYLIKTRGQQVTLSCSPISGHRSVSWYQQTPGQGLQFLFEYFSETQRNKGNFPGRFSGRQFSNSRSEMNVSTLELGDSALYLCASSLAGETQYFGPGTRLLVL.

V usage is TRBV3-1 and J usage is TRBJ2-1; no firm D call. Germline V lookup: CDR1 LGHDT, CDR2 YNNKEL (reference sequence). This CDR3 comprises 14 residues. The V gene lost 3 bases and the J gene lost 5 bases, with 11 bases spanning the gap. CDR3 residues: CASSQTFLNNEQFF. In DNA form, the CDR3 reads TGTGCCAGCAGCCAGACTTTCCTAAACAATGAGCAGTTCTTC.

V usage is TRBV10-3 and J usage is TRBJ2-1; a possible D gene is TRBD2 (6 bases). CDR1 ENHRY and CDR2 SYGVKD come from the germline V gene. Trimming removed 4 bases from V and 5 bases from J, with 12 bases in between. The CDR3 is made up of 14 amino acids. In DNA, the CDR3 is TGTGCCATCAGTGCCGGGAGTTTGGACAATGAGCAGTTCTTC. Translating it yields CAISAGSLDNEQFF.

This clonotype occurred a few times. The V and J genes are TRBV11-1 and TRBJ2-7, with a tentative D call TRBD2 (5 bases). The CDR3 sequence is 13 residues long. Per germline, CDR1 SGHAT and CDR2 FQDESV (reference sequence). Trimming shortened V by 1 base and J by 3 bases, and 7 bases separated the two germline ends. CDR3 nucleotides: TGTGCCAGCAGCTTAGAACTAGACTACGAGCAGTACTTC. This gives the protein CASSLELDYEQYF.

This rearrangement joins TRBV5-6 to TRBJ2-7; maybe TRBD2 (6 bases). V dropped 1 base and J dropped 5 bases, with 13 bases sitting between them. Germline loops: CDR1 SGHDT, CDR2 YYEEEE. The CDR3 loop spans 14 amino acids. Here the CDR3 DNA reads TGTGCCAGCAGCTTGAATTTCGGAGGGAACGAGCAGTACGTC. Residues: CASSLNFGGNEQYV.

The chain joins TRBV20-1 to TRBJ2-5; 8 nucleotides align to TRBD1. The germline V gene encodes CDR1 DFQATT and CDR2 SNEGSKA (reference sequence). CDR3 length: 13 residues. CDR3 sequence reads: CSARGQEMETQYF. The CDR3 bases are TGCAGCGCCAGGGGACAGGAGATGGAGACCCAGTACTTC.

The rearrangement uses TRBV12-3 or TRBV12-4 and TRBJ2-1; D unclear. CDR3 length: 13 amino acids. Trimming took off 7 bases at V and 8 bases at J, with 15 bases between the two ends. CDR3 amino acids: CASNRATQHEQFF. Here the CDR3 DNA reads TGTGCCAGCAACCGGGCTACGCAGCATGAGCAGTTCTTC.

A few counts support this clonotype. The V call is TRBV29-1, the J call TRBJ1-4; no clear D gene. The germline CDR1 and CDR2 sequences are SQVTM and ANQGSEA. CDR3 length: 11 residues. V was pared by 4 bases and J by 2 bases, with 2 bases between. CDR3 in amino acids: CSVGTNEKLFF. As DNA, the CDR3 is TGCAGCGTTGGGACTAATGAAAAACTGTTTTTT.